This passage covers 29 T cell receptor beta chains from one sample sequenced in a study of shared clonotypes between healthy human individuals. Naive CD8 cells were CD45RO-negative, positively selected for CCR7, excluding terminally differentiated effector memory CD45RA+ cells. Libraries were prepared by immunoSEQ multiplex PCR; TCRdb keeps only in-frame clonotypes and omits some of them. This sample has about 800,000 clones, with about 97% found just once. Sequenced material: naive CD8+ T cells sorted from blood. The receptors stem from a young man in good health.

The V call is TRBV27, the J call TRBJ1-2, with TRBD1 matching over 12 bases. The CDR3 contains 17 residues. V was clipped by 5 bases and J by 8 bases; unmatched bases: 15. Germline V gives CDR1 MNHEY, CDR2 SMNVEV (reference sequence). The CDR3 DNA sequence: TGTGCCAGCAGTGCCGGGACAGGGGGCATGGGAACTATGGGCTACACCTTC. Translating it yields CASSAGTGGMGTMGYTF.

This chain uses TRBV11-2 with TRBJ2-1; 9 bases fit TRBD1. The germline V gene has CDR1 SGHAT and CDR2 FQNNGV. V dropped 4 bases and J dropped 5; count of bases not matched to a gene: 6. This CDR3 has 15 amino acids. The CDR3 bases are TGTGCCAGCAGCTCGGGGACAGGGACGCACAATGAGCAGTTCTTC. It encodes CASSSGTGTHNEQFF.

The chain uses TRBV7-2 and TRBJ2-3; possible D gene TRBD2, 5 bases. Germline V gives CDR1 SGHTA, CDR2 FQGNSA. This CDR3 is built from 17 residues. Trimming took off 2 bases at V and 0 bases at J, with 15 bases between the two ends. CDR3 loop: CASSLIIGGRSTDTQYF. In nucleotides, the CDR3 is TGTGCCAGCAGCTTAATAATTGGAGGTCGAAGCACAGATACGCAGTATTTT.

V and J are TRBV27 and TRBJ1-5; 8 bases are shared with TRBD1. Trimming removed 8 bases from V and 3 bases from J; junction bases left unmatched: 15. The length of the CDR3 is 17 residues. Germline-derived CDR1 and CDR2 are MNHEY and SMNVEV (reference sequence). This CDR3 is CASASLDTRGHNQPQHF. The CDR3 nucleotides read TGTGCCAGCGCTAGTCTCGACACCAGGGGGCACAATCAGCCCCAGCATTTT.

This sequence joins TRBV5-5 and TRBJ2-7; D call uncertain. The germline CDR1 and CDR2 sequences are SGHKS and YYEKEE (reference sequence). There are 14 residues in the CDR3. V lost 0 bases and J lost 4, with 11 bases in between. CDR3 DNA: TGTGCCAGCAGCTTGGACTACCCCCCATACGAGCAGTACTTC. Residues: CASSLDYPPYEQYF.

The rearrangement joins TRBV2 to TRBJ2-7; 9 nucleotides agree with TRBD2. V lost 1 base to trimming and J lost 0 bases; unmatched junction nucleotides: 16. Germline assignment: CDR1 SNHLY and CDR2 FYNNEI. The CDR3 sequence is 20 residues long. CDR3 DNA sequence: TGTGCCAGCAGTGAAGGTTCATCGACTAGCGGTAGAAGGTCCTCCTACGAGCAGTACTTC. Amino acid sequence: CASSEGSSTSGRRSSYEQYF.

The chain carries TRBV5-1 and TRBJ1-5; D is unclear. Germline CDR1 reads SGHRS; CDR2 reads YFSETQ. The CDR3 runs 14 residues. The V end lost 4 bases, the J end lost 7 bases, and 15 bases lay between the germline ends. CDR3 sequence reads: CASSPDVESQPQHF. The CDR3 DNA is TGCGCCAGCAGCCCGGACGTCGAATCCCAGCCCCAGCATTTT.

This chain links TRBV7-9 with TRBJ2-1; TRBD1 or TRBD2 may be the D gene (5 bases each). The germline V gene has CDR1 SEHNR and CDR2 FQNEAQ (reference sequence). V dropped 0 bases and J dropped 8 bases, with 26 bases sitting between them. This CDR3 contains 19 residues. The CDR3 region is CASSLAGTIGATPIYEQFF. The CDR3 region has the DNA TGTGCCAGCAGCTTAGCAGGGACCATAGGGGCCACCCCTATATATGAGCAGTTCTTC.

V and J are TRBV4-1 and TRBJ2-5; TRBD1 is a possible D gene (6 bases). Germline loops: CDR1 MGHRA, CDR2 YSYEKL. CDR3 length: 14 amino acids. V was clipped by 6 bases and J by 1 base, with 12 bases between them. CDR3 in amino acids: CASSYRVGQETQYF. CDR3 sequence (DNA): TGCGCCAGCAGTTACAGGGTGGGCCAAGAGACCCAGTACTTC.

This chain uses TRBV25-1 with TRBJ2-2; TRBD2 is a possible D gene (5 bases). V shed 6 bases and J shed 8 bases, with 10 bases lying between them. The germline CDR1 and CDR2 sequences are MGHDK and SYGVNS. CDR3 length: 12 amino acids. DNA of the CDR3: TGTGCCAGCAGCACTAGATTTGGGGAGCTGTTTTTT. Residues: CASSTRFGELFF.

The chain joins TRBV27 to TRBJ2-5; D might be TRBD1 (6 bases). Germline assignment: CDR1 MNHEY and CDR2 SMNVEV (reference sequence). The CDR3 covers 14 residues. V lost 6 bases and J 5 bases, leaving 16 bases between the germline ends. CDR3 sequence: CASRQQGYGETQYF. The CDR3 DNA sequence: TGTGCCAGCAGACAACAGGGTTACGGCGAGACCCAGTACTTC.

The J gene is TRBJ1-3, the V gene TRBV30; D uncertain. The V gene lost 1 base and the J gene lost 0 bases, with 7 bases spanning the gap. Germline CDR1 is GTSNPN and CDR2 is SVGIG (reference sequence). The CDR3 covers 14 residues. For the CDR3, the DNA is TGTGCCTGGAGTGGGGCCAACTCTGGAAACACCATATATTTT. This encodes CAWSGANSGNTIYF. Filled out from reference TRBV30 and TRBJ1-3, the complete variable domain reads SQTIHQWPATLVQPVGSPLSLECTVEGTSNPNLYWYRQAAGRGLQLLFYSVGIGQISSEVPQNLSASRPQDRQFILSSKKLLLSDSGFYLCAWSGANSGNTIYFGEGSWLTVV.

The rearrangement uses TRBV28 and TRBJ1-5; no firm D call. Trimming took off 7 bases at V and 0 bases at J, with 13 bases between the two ends. The CDR3 loop spans 15 amino acids. Germline loops: CDR1 MDHEN, CDR2 SYDVKM. This CDR3 reads CASNGIGYSNQPQHF. CDR3 bases: TGTGCCAGCAATGGGATTGGGTATAGCAATCAGCCCCAGCATTTT.

A single count supports this clone. The chain couples TRBV5-6 to TRBJ1-2; 7 bases are a match to TRBD1. This CDR3 has 15 amino acids. V lost 3 bases to trimming and J lost 0 bases; unmatched junction nucleotides: 5. Per the germline V gene, CDR1 is SGHDT and CDR2 is YYEEEE. The CDR3 nucleotides read TGTGCCAGCAGCTGGGGACAGACTACTAACTATGGCTACACCTTC. Translation: CASSWGQTTNYGYTF.

This sequence joins TRBV6-5 and TRBJ2-1, with unresolved D. The CDR3 is 12 residues long. CDR1 and CDR2 from the germline V gene are MNHEY and SVGAGI. Trimming cost V 6 bases and J 6 bases, with 9 bases left between them. CDR3 in amino acids: CASSPEGNEQFF. DNA for the CDR3: TGTGCCAGCAGCCCCGAAGGCAATGAGCAGTTCTTC.

The chain links TRBV29-1 to TRBJ2-1, with 8 bases lining up with TRBD1. CDR3 length equals 12 residues. CDR1 SQVTM and CDR2 ANQGSEA come from the germline V gene. V lost 5 bases to trimming and J lost 8 bases; unmatched junction nucleotides: 5. The CDR3 nucleotides read TGCAGCGTTTGGGAGACAGGGGATGAGCAGTTCTTC. It codes for CSVWETGDEQFF.

CDR3 coding DNA: TGTGCCAGTAGTATGCCCGCAGGTCTTAATGGCTACACCTTC. Amino acids: CASSMPAGLNGYTF. The V gene is TRBV19, the J gene TRBJ1-2; D uncertain. Germline lookup yields CDR1 LNHDA and CDR2 SQIVND (reference sequence). V shed 3 bases and J shed 6 bases, with 14 bases lying between them. This CDR3 is 14 amino acids long.

The rearrangement uses TRBV10-2 and TRBJ2-1; D not certain. The germline V gene has CDR1 WSHSY and CDR2 SAAADI. CDR3 length: 12 amino acids. Deletions cut 4 bases from V and 4 bases from J, with 5 bases between. Here the CDR3 reads CASSVPYNEQFF. CDR3 sequence (DNA): TGCGCCAGCAGTGTGCCGTACAATGAGCAGTTCTTC.

The chain uses TRBV5-4 and TRBJ2-7; 11 nucleotides align to TRBD2. V trimming: 4 bases; J trimming: 4 bases; junction bases outside the gene matches: 4. Germline V gene lookup returns CDR1 SGHNT and CDR2 YYREEE (reference sequence). The CDR3 length is 14 residues. As DNA, the CDR3 is TGTGCCAGCAGCCCGGGACTAGCGGCGTACGAGCAGTACTTC. Translating gives CASSPGLAAYEQYF.

The J gene is TRBJ1-4, the V gene TRBV20-1; TRBD1 aligns across 7 bases. The CDR3 has 11 residues. In germline, CDR1 is DFQATT, CDR2 SNEGSKA (reference sequence). Trimming took 6 bases from V and 7 from J; bases not matched to a gene: 2. The CDR3 region is CSARTGEKLFF. The DNA of the CDR3 is TGCAGTGCCCGGACAGGTGAAAAACTGTTTTTT.

In nucleotides, the CDR3 is TGTGCCAGCAGTCCGGTTGCGGGAAACAATGAGCAGTTCTTC. This gives the protein CASSPVAGNNEQFF. This chain links TRBV6-5 with TRBJ2-1; D may be TRBD2 (6 bases). Trimming removed 5 bases at V and 5 bases at J, with 13 bases between. CDR3 length: 14 residues. The germline V gene encodes CDR1 MNHEY and CDR2 SVGAGI.

V gene TRBV4-1 combines with J gene TRBJ1-4; TRBD1 is a possible D gene (6 bases). The CDR3 sequence is 16 residues long. The V end was cut by 4 bases, the J end by 10 bases, with 22 bases between. Germline CDR1 is MGHRA and CDR2 is YSYEKL. Here the CDR3 DNA reads TGCGCCAGCAGCCCTATCTCCGGGACAATTCTAGGAAAACTGTTTTTT. Translated, it gives CASSPISGTILGKLFF.

The V and J genes are TRBV27 and TRBJ1-1; D gene uncertain. Germline CDR1 MNHEY, CDR2 SMNVEV (reference sequence). This CDR3 region has 14 residues. Deletions cut 2 bases from V and 6 bases from J, with 13 bases between. The CDR3 loop reads CASSLLGRHSEAFF. In DNA form, the CDR3 reads TGTGCCAGCAGTTTACTCGGGCGGCACTCTGAAGCTTTCTTT.

The chain couples TRBV5-1 to TRBJ2-1; 12 bases are a match to TRBD1. This CDR3 has 18 residues. V was clipped by 6 bases and J by 5 bases; unmatched bases: 15. Per germline, CDR1 SGHRS and CDR2 YFSETQ. CDR3 protein: CASNTGTGGSQSHNEQFF. The CDR3 coding sequence is TGCGCCAGCAACACCGGGACAGGGGGCTCGCAGTCGCACAATGAGCAGTTCTTC.

The V and J genes are TRBV7-7 and TRBJ2-7; a weak D match, TRBD1 (6 bases). The CDR3 runs to 13 residues. Germline values: CDR1 SSHAT, CDR2 FNYEAQ (reference sequence). The V end was cut by 5 bases, the J end by 0 bases, with 8 bases between. Written as DNA, the CDR3 is TGTGCCAGCAGCAAGACAGGCTCCTACGAGCAGTACTTC. Amino acid sequence: CASSKTGSYEQYF.

The chain combines TRBV29-1 with TRBJ2-7; D possibly matches TRBD1 or TRBD2 (5 bases each). V lost 4 bases, J lost 6 bases, and 16 bases lay in between. This CDR3 is 13 amino acids long. The germline CDR1 and CDR2 sequences are SQVTM and ANQGSEA. CDR3 sequence: CSVVAQGEGEQYF. The CDR3 bases are TGCAGCGTTGTCGCGCAGGGAGAAGGCGAGCAGTACTTC.

The J gene is TRBJ2-6, the V gene TRBV7-9; 7 nucleotides agree with TRBD1. The trim removed 0 bases at V and 2 bases at J, leaving 10 bases unmatched. Germline V gene lookup returns CDR1 SEHNR and CDR2 FQNEAQ (reference sequence). This CDR3 has 19 amino acids. CDR3 loop: CASSLALGTANPGANVLTF. For the CDR3, the DNA is TGTGCCAGCAGCTTAGCGCTCGGGACAGCTAATCCTGGGGCCAACGTCCTGACTTTC.

The chain has TRBV7-9 and TRBJ1-1; D gene uncertain. Germline assignment: CDR1 SEHNR and CDR2 FQNEAQ (reference sequence). Trimming shortened V by 6 bases and J by 1 base, and 9 bases separated the two germline ends. The CDR3 is made up of 13 amino acids. The CDR3 sequence is CASRPRENTEAFF. CDR3 sequence (DNA): TGTGCCAGCAGACCGCGGGAGAACACTGAAGCTTTCTTT.

Notes on this clone: Other DNA sequences within the sample encode an identical CDR3. The chain combines TRBV15 with TRBJ2-7; D is possibly TRBD2 (7 bases). Trimming took 0 bases from V and 6 from J, leaving 9 bases between them. Looked up from germline, CDR1 is LNHNV and CDR2 is YYDKDF (reference sequence). The CDR3 covers 13 residues. CDR3 in amino acids: CATSRDRGAEQYF. CDR3 DNA: TGTGCCACCAGCAGAGATCGGGGGGCCGAGCAGTACTTC.